Here is one T cell receptor (beta chain) with its context. This clonotype occurred many times. Its antigen specificity is not known. Base qualities are missing; no much larger clone stands one base away. The sample belongs to a study of T-cell memory formation after mild COVID-19 (dated by TCRdb to the early 2020s). With regard to the full study: TCR sequence clusters from the two donors were found to be largely donor specific. Two young, previously healthy adult volunteers made up the cohort, one male and one female. In two donors, T-cell clones that expanded and contracted after mild COVID-19 were followed by sequencing TCRalpha and TCRbeta repertoires longitudinally.

Instrument on record: Illumina NovaSeq 6000. TCRalpha and TCRbeta cDNA libraries were constructed by 5'RACE with constant-segment primers, with sample barcodes and unique molecular identifiers being introduced. RNA was extracted from every sample with Trizol reagent. Library amplification was performed in two PCR steps, and a second sample barcode and Illumina TruSeq adapters were introduced in the second step. Libraries were sequenced on an Illumina NovaSeq with 2 x 150 bp paired-end reads. As for how the authors treated the data: With migec v1.2.7, reads were demultiplexed and then collapsed into UMI-guided consensus sequences. With mixcr v2.1.11, UMI consensuses were aligned to TRA and TRB V and J templates and assembled into clonotypes. A clonotype was counted as expanded or contracted only if both edgeR and NoisET called the change significant, with noise models trained on biological replicates. For edgeR calls, the cutoffs were a false discovery rate-adjusted p below 0.01 and a log2 fold-change threshold of 1. PCA with hierarchical clustering of max-normalized trajectories of the 1000 most abundant clonotypes was used as exploratory dynamics analysis. Separately sequenced CD4+ and CD8+ repertoires were used to assign a CD4 or CD8 phenotype to each responding clone. The public reads were quality trimmed at Q25 with fastp and then assembled into clones with MiXCR by TCRdb, keeping productive beta chains. Every distinct CDR3 protein forms one entry, paired with its most common genes and DNA. TCRdb's processing, not the authors' own work, is the source of the V and J calls. The sample table lists a few hundred thousand distinct CDR3 sequences, around 8% of them with a count of one. The ten largest clones capture approximately 23% of the sample.

PBMCs were isolated by Ficoll-Paque density gradient centrifugation. The CDR3 contains 18 residues, cysteine and phenylalanine counted. Only the CDR3 region is kept as DNA, spanning 54 bases read in frame from base 1. The V end gives up 9 bases and the J end 5 bases, leaving 14 bases in the junction not matched to a gene. Sequences SGHRS (CDR1) and YFSETQ (CDR2) are obtained from the germline V gene. Overall study outcomes, separate from this receptor: Only two mild cases were covered by the study, and larger cohorts that include severe cases with pre-infection samples were considered necessary. Some responding clones were detected in pre-infection memory, which suggested that pre-existing cross-reactive memory T cells had joined the SARS-CoV-2 response. SARS-CoV-2 specificity of the second-wave clones peaking on day 37 was not confirmed. Contracting CD4+ clones turned up mainly in the CM and EM memory subsets, whereas EMRA was where CD8+ clones were enriched. Clones that contracted from day 15 to 85 showed balanced CD4/CD8 phenotypes, whereas a second wave of clones that expanded from day 15 to 37 leaned towards CD4+.

The TCR was taken from a man aged 18 to 35 who had mild COVID-19 (a few samples of this study predate the infection). The sample titles of this study are shuffled in the database, so cell type and time point are left out; the donor was told from shared clones. The chain is made from TRBV5-1 and TRBJ2-2; 15 of the junction bases match TRBD2. Source material: PBMCs or a T cell subset sorted from them (not recorded which). The CDR3 has the sequence CATGPGTSGGPRTGELFF. The nucleotides read TGCGCCACAGGTCCCGGGACTAGCGGGGGGCCGAGGACCGGGGAGCTGTTTTTT.